The 21 T cell receptor beta chains below all came from one sample that was sequenced in a study of metastatic and nonmetastatic thyroid tumors. TCRdb re-clonotyped the PCR reads via MiXCR. The sample has about 32,000 clones; roughly a fifth are singletons. There were no patients who had received any treatment before thyroid surgery. The sample taken for sequencing was blood. The receptors originated from a female donor with papillary thyroid cancer or a benign thyroid nodule (not recorded which). Some clones in this sample may be carry-over from other donors' samples.

This clone was seen repeatedly, ten times or more. V is TRBV18 and J is TRBJ2-1, with no clear D. V lost 6 bases and J 2 bases, leaving 11 bases between the germline ends. CDR3 size: 14 residues. Germline assignment: CDR1 KGHSH and CDR2 LQKENI. CDR3 in DNA: TGTGCCAGCTCCACCAAGGCAGCCTACAATGAGCAGTTCTTC. It specifies CASSTKAAYNEQFF.

This clone was observed many times. The V gene is TRBV19, the J gene TRBJ1-2; 9 positions agree with TRBD1. The germline gives CDR1 LNHDA, CDR2 SQIVND (reference sequence). The CDR3 runs to 15 residues. Losses at the gene ends were 4 bases for V and 4 bases for J; bases not matched to a gene: 7. DNA of the CDR3: TGTGCCAGTAGTACCACACCGGGACAGGGCTATGGCTACACCTTC. Protein product: CASSTTPGQGYGYTF.

Many counts were recorded for this clone. V usage is TRBV29-1 and J usage is TRBJ2-3, with a possible D match to TRBD1 (6 bases). Germline CDR1 SQVTM, CDR2 ANQGSEA. The V and J ends lost 6 bases and 2 bases respectively, with 15 bases between them. The CDR3 totals 14 residues. CDR3 nucleotides: TGCAGCGTCGGAAAGGGGGTTTACACAGATACGCAGTATTTT. It translates to CSVGKGVYTDTQYF.

This clone is classed as medium-sized. The gene calls are TRBV6-1 and TRBJ2-6; D ambiguous. The germline V gene has CDR1 MNHNS and CDR2 SASEGT. The CDR3 sequence is 15 residues long. With 7 bases removed from V and 0 bases from J, the gap between germline ends came to 10 bases. CDR3: CASTEKSSGANVLTF. The CDR3 bases are TGTGCCAGCACCGAGAAGAGCTCTGGGGCCAACGTCCTGACTTTC.

The table lists this clone with many counts. The chain recombines TRBV30 with TRBJ1-3; a weak D match, TRBD1 (5 bases). The V end lost 3 bases, the J end lost 0 bases, and 9 bases lay between the germline ends. The CDR3 loop spans 14 amino acids. Germline CDR1 is GTSNPN and CDR2 is SVGIG (reference sequence). CDR3 amino acids: CAWRGVASGNTIYF. The CDR3 DNA reads TGTGCCTGGAGGGGGGTGGCCTCTGGAAACACCATATATTTT.

This clone was counted ten times or more. The gene calls are TRBV12-3 or TRBV12-4 and TRBJ1-4; 9 bases are shared with TRBD1. Germline trimming cut 7 bases from V and 7 bases from J; bases unmatched to any gene: 7. CDR3 length: 14 residues. The CDR3 loop is CASTPGQGSEKLFF. The CDR3 DNA follows: TGTGCCAGCACCCCGGGACAGGGAAGTGAAAAACTGTTTTTT.

The V and J genes are TRBV20-1 and TRBJ2-7, with 9 bases fitting TRBD1. The CDR3 spans 14 residues. V lost 6 bases, J lost 5 bases, and 11 bases stayed unmatched. Germline CDR1 and CDR2: DFQATT and SNEGSKA (reference sequence). This CDR3 reads CSANPGQGRHEQYF. CDR3 coding DNA: TGCAGTGCGAATCCGGGACAGGGTCGGCACGAGCAGTACTTC.

Only a few counts were recorded for this clone. V is TRBV28 and J is TRBJ1-1; possibly TRBD1 for D (5 bases). Deletions cut 7 bases from V and 4 bases from J, with 25 bases between. The CDR3 covers 17 residues. Germline lookup yields CDR1 MDHEN and CDR2 SYDVKM. The CDR3 DNA is TGTGCCAGCAACAGCCTCGCAGGTAGGGGTTTACGCACTGAAGCTTTCTTT. It specifies CASNSLAGRGLRTEAFF.

This clone was detected many times. Given a much more abundant clone one base away, this may be a read error. The same CDR3 is also encoded by other DNA sequences in this sample. The V call is TRBV6-2 or TRBV6-3, the J call TRBJ2-6, with a tentative D call TRBD1 (6 bases). Per germline, CDR1 MNHEY and CDR2 SVGEGT. The germline V and J ends were trimmed by 7 bases and 4 bases, with 14 bases remaining between them. There are 15 residues in the CDR3. The CDR3 reads CASTDRRSGANVLTF. DNA of the CDR3: TGTGCCAGCACCGACAGGCGCTCCGGGGCCAACGTCCTGACTTTC.

The chain uses TRBV29-1 and TRBJ2-1; D possibly corresponds to TRBD2 (6 bases). The germline V gene encodes CDR1 SQVTM and CDR2 ANQGSEA. This CDR3 has 13 amino acids. V lost 6 bases and J 8 bases, leaving 17 bases between the germline ends. The CDR3, as DNA: TGCAGCGTCGCGGGAAGCGAAGTTGATGAGCAGTTCTTC. Translating it yields CSVAGSEVDEQFF.

In this sample, this clone turned up many times. V gene TRBV9 combines with J gene TRBJ2-1; maybe TRBD2 (6 bases). Per germline, CDR1 SGDLS and CDR2 YYNGEE. CDR3 length equals 15 residues. With 0 bases removed from V and 5 bases from J, the gap between germline ends came to 12 bases. CDR3 loop: CASSVGEVPHNEQFF. The DNA for the CDR3 is TGTGCCAGCAGCGTAGGGGAGGTTCCCCACAATGAGCAGTTCTTC.

J is TRBJ1-2 and V is TRBV4-1, with a tentative D call TRBD1 (6 bases). Between the trimmed V and J ends, which lost 4 bases and 4 bases, there was a span of 19 bases. Germline CDR1 MGHRA, CDR2 YSYEKL. CDR3 length equals 16 residues. The CDR3 loop reads CASSRPSQGLSYGYTF. The CDR3 DNA reads TGCGCCAGCAGCCGACCTAGTCAGGGGCTTAGCTATGGCTACACCTTC.

This sequence joins TRBV6-1 and TRBJ2-1; possibly TRBD1 or TRBD2 for D (5 bases each). The V end was cut by 7 bases, the J end by 9 bases, with 22 bases between. The CDR3 is made up of 15 amino acids. The germline V gene has CDR1 MNHNS and CDR2 SASEGT. The CDR3 DNA sequence: TGTGCCAGCACCAACTGGGGTCCCCACGGGGCTGAGCAGTTCTTC. Its translation: CASTNWGPHGAEQFF.

The genes are TRBV5-1 and TRBJ1-1, with 8 bases aligning to TRBD1. From germline, CDR1 is SGHRS and CDR2 YFSETQ. The junction had 7 bases not matched to a gene; V was cut back by 2 bases and J by 1 base. The CDR3 is made up of 16 amino acids. The CDR3 loop is CASSLQTGTGNTEAFF. The CDR3 DNA reads as TGCGCCAGCAGCTTACAGACCGGGACAGGGAACACTGAAGCTTTCTTT.

This clone came up once. The chain has TRBV5-1 and TRBJ2-1, with D perhaps given as TRBD1 or TRBD2 (5 bases each). CDR1 is SGHRS and CDR2 is YFSETQ in the germline V gene. CDR3 size: 15 residues. V lost 7 bases and J 4 bases, leaving 18 bases between the germline ends. The CDR3 loop is CASRDETAPYNEQFF. In nucleotides, the CDR3 is TGCGCCAGCCGGGACGAAACCGCACCTTACAATGAGCAGTTCTTC. Full variable domain (remainder filled in from reference TRBV5-1 and TRBJ2-1): KAGVTQTPRYLIKTRGQQVTLSCSPISGHRSVSWYQQTPGQGLQFLFEYFSETQRNKGNFPGRFSGRQFSNSRSEMNVSTLELGDSALYLCASRDETAPYNEQFFGPGTRLTVL.

This clone was seen repeatedly, ten times or more. J is TRBJ2-7 and V is TRBV7-2; 12 nucleotides agree with TRBD1. This CDR3 has 14 amino acids. V shed 5 bases, J shed 7 bases, and the junction held 6 bases outside the gene matches. Germline CDR1 reads SGHTA; CDR2 reads FQGNSA. The CDR3 DNA reads as TGTGCCAGCAGCCGGGGACAGGGGGCCCATGAGCAGTACTTC. Translation gives CASSRGQGAHEQYF.

This clone showed up just a few times. For the CDR3, the DNA is TGTGCCAGCAGTTTGACAGGGGGCGCGACGGGCTACACCTTC. Translating it yields CASSLTGGATGYTF. This rearrangement joins TRBV6-5 to TRBJ1-2, with TRBD1 matching 10 bases. The germline gives CDR1 MNHEY, CDR2 SVGAGI. The CDR3 loop spans 14 amino acids. The trim removed 4 bases at V and 8 bases at J, leaving 7 bases unmatched.

Regarding this clone: The junction does not match germline at one end; this may be a read error. V gene TRBV4-1 combines with J gene TRBJ1-2, with D unresolved. Germline loops: CDR1 MGHRA, CDR2 YSYEKL. This CDR3 contains 15 residues. DNA of the CDR3: TGCGCCAGCAGCCTGACATTTAGTTTCGGTGGTGAAGACCCCTTC. Translating gives CASSLTFSFGGEDPF.

The chain carries TRBV28 and TRBJ2-7; perhaps TRBD1 as D (6 bases). Germline-derived CDR1 and CDR2 are MDHEN and SYDVKM. The CDR3 covers 13 residues. Trimming cost V 5 bases and J 9 bases, with 17 bases left between them. The CDR3 protein is CASSPRDRPPQYF. The DNA of the CDR3 is TGTGCCAGCAGTCCCCGTGACAGGCCTCCGCAGTACTTC.

This clone was counted a few times. This chain connects TRBV6-2 or TRBV6-3 to TRBJ1-6; no definite D call. The V and J ends lost 7 bases and 7 bases respectively, with 14 bases between them. Germline CDR1 reads MNHEY; CDR2 reads SVGEGT. This CDR3 comprises 14 residues. The chain's CDR3 is CASTQKGENSPLHF. The CDR3 nucleotides are TGTGCCAGCACCCAGAAGGGAGAGAATTCACCCCTCCACTTT.

Sample share makes this clone medium-sized (0.01 to 0.1%). The rearrangement joins TRBV3-1 to TRBJ1-2; 8 positions match TRBD1. CDR1 LGHDT and CDR2 YNNKEL come from the germline V gene (reference sequence). J lost 4 bases, V lost 4 bases, and 5 bases had no gene match. The CDR3 runs to 14 residues. The CDR3 nucleotides read TGTGCCAGCAGCCCCATGGACAGGGTCTATGGCTACACCTTC. It encodes CASSPMDRVYGYTF. Filled out from reference TRBV3-1 and TRBJ1-2, the complete variable domain reads DTAVSQTPKYLVTQMGNDKSIKCEQNLGHDTMYWYKQDSKKFLKIMFSYNNKELIINETVPNRFSPKSPDKAHLNLHINSLELGDSAVYFCASSPMDRVYGYTFGSGTRLTVV.